These 11 T cell receptor beta chains came from one sample sequenced in a study of regulatory T cells in long-lasting Graves disease. Building the TCR beta libraries relied on iRepertoire HTBI primers, and CDR3 regions underwent Arm-PCR. TCRdb processed the multiplex PCR reads anew with MiXCR; each CDR3 protein has one entry. Found here are 440,000 or so distinct CDR3 sequences, approximately 16% of them singletons; the top ten hold around 11%. Time point: newly diagnosed GD, antithyroid drugs for less than 3 months. Making the TCR library involved RNA that had been extracted from PBMCs. The same data also contributed to another study, on T cells in Graves' hyperthyroidism and ophthalmopathy.

This specimen consisted of peripheral blood mononuclear cells (PBMCs), obtained at new diagnosis, from a patient treated with antithyroid drugs. Receptors originate from a woman aged 25 to 39 with Graves disease.

Many counts were recorded for this clonotype. The CDR3 DNA is TGTGCCAGCAGCTTGGGGACAGTTTACGAGCAGTACTTC. It yields the protein CASSLGTVYEQYF. The chain carries TRBV3-1 and TRBJ2-7; 7 bases align to TRBD1. This CDR3 spans 13 amino acids. J was trimmed by 4 bases and V by 5 bases; bases with no gene match: 5. The germline V gene has CDR1 LGHDT and CDR2 YNNKEL (reference sequence).

The table lists this clonotype with a few counts. The genes are TRBV18 and TRBJ2-3, with unresolved D. The germline V gene has CDR1 KGHSH and CDR2 LQKENI. This CDR3 comprises 14 residues. Trimming removed 3 bases from V and 3 bases from J, with 10 bases in between. This CDR3 is CASSPQDGTDTQYF. The CDR3 DNA sequence: TGTGCCAGCTCACCTCAAGATGGAACAGATACGCAGTATTTT.

The genes are TRBV6-1 and TRBJ2-2, with unresolved D. Between the trimmed V and J ends, which lost 6 bases and 3 bases, there was a span of 11 bases. There are 14 residues in the CDR3. The germline V gene has CDR1 MNHNS and CDR2 SASEGT. CDR3 protein: CASSLYTDTGELFF. In DNA form, the CDR3 reads TGTGCCAGCAGCCTGTACACCGACACCGGGGAGCTGTTTTTT.

This clonotype showed up many times. The chain uses TRBV28 and TRBJ2-7, with 10 bases lining up with TRBD2. The trim removed 7 bases at V and 7 bases at J, leaving 4 bases unmatched. The CDR3 loop spans 12 amino acids. Germline CDR1 MDHEN, CDR2 SYDVKM. CDR3 protein: CASTLSGREQYF. Written as DNA, the CDR3 is TGTGCCAGCACCCTTAGCGGGAGGGAGCAGTACTTC. Full variable domain (outside the CDR3, taken from reference TRBV28 and TRBJ2-7): DVKVTQSSRYLVKRTGEKVFLECVQDMDHENMFWYRQDPGLGLRLIYFSYDVKMKEKGDIPEGYSVSREKKERFSLILESASTNQTSMYLCASTLSGREQYFGPGTRLTVT.

This clonotype was found many times. CDR3 nucleotide sequence: TGTGCCACCAGTGACCAGATAGGGACAGGGTCTTGGTCCTACAATGAGCAGTTCTTC. Encoded protein: CATSDQIGTGSWSYNEQFF. The genes are TRBV24-1 and TRBJ2-1; 9 nucleotides line up with TRBD1. V trimming: 4 bases; J trimming: 1 base; junction bases outside the gene matches: 13. The CDR3 spans 19 residues. The germline V gene encodes CDR1 KGHDR and CDR2 SFDVKD.

This clonotype was detected ten times or more. The V gene is TRBV12-3 or TRBV12-4, the J gene TRBJ1-5; D remains ambiguous. The CDR3 extends over 16 amino acids. V was pared by 3 bases and J by 0 bases, with 12 bases between. Written as DNA, the CDR3 is TGTGCCAGCAGTTTCGGAGGCAGAAATAGCAATCAGCCCCAGCATTTT. It translates to CASSFGGRNSNQPQHF.

In regard to this clonotype: With only one base between it and a far larger clone, this is likely a read error. The chain combines TRBV7-2 with TRBJ1-1; 7 bases are shared with TRBD1. CDR1 and CDR2 (germline): SGHTA, FQGNSA. The CDR3 is 15 residues long. The V segment lost 0 bases and the J segment 3 bases; nucleotides outside the gene matches: 4. The CDR3 region is CASSLAGQSYTEAFF. The CDR3 coding sequence is TGTGCCAGCAGCTTAGCGGGACAGAGCTACACTGAAGCTTTCTTT. Together with reference TRBV7-2 and TRBJ1-1, the CDR3 gives the full variable domain: GAGVSQSPSNKVTEKGKDVELRCDPISGHTALYWYRQSLGQGLEFLIYFQGNSAPDKSGLPSDRFSAERTGGSVSTLTIQRTQQEDSAVYLCASSLAGQSYTEAFFGQGTRLTVV.

This clonotype was detected ten times or more. The gene calls are TRBV5-6 and TRBJ2-1, with D possibly matching TRBD2 (5 bases). With 2 bases removed from V and 6 bases from J, the gap between germline ends came to 21 bases. This CDR3 has 17 amino acids. Germline V gives CDR1 SGHDT, CDR2 YYEEEE. The CDR3 region is CASSLNSDSGFSNEQFF. In DNA form, the CDR3 reads TGTGCCAGCAGCTTAAACTCGGACTCTGGATTCTCCAATGAGCAGTTCTTC. Filled out from reference TRBV5-6 and TRBJ2-1, the complete variable domain reads DAGVTQSPTHLIKTRGQQVTLRCSPKSGHDTVSWYQQALGQGPQFIFQYYEEEERQRGNFPDRFSGHQFPNYSSELNVNALLLGDSALYLCASSLNSDSGFSNEQFFGPGTRLTVL.

This clonotype was seen many times. The rearrangement joins TRBV27 to TRBJ2-3; D is possibly TRBD2 (5 bases). Looked up from germline, CDR1 is MNHEY and CDR2 is SMNVEV (reference sequence). Trimming took 5 bases from V and 3 from J, leaving 12 bases between them. The CDR3 spans 14 residues. This CDR3 reads CASSTLDSTDTQYF. CDR3 nucleotides: TGTGCCAGCAGTACACTAGATTCGACAGATACGCAGTATTTT.

This clonotype was recorded a few times. The chain combines TRBV7-6 with TRBJ1-2, with TRBD1 matching over 7 bases. Germline V gene lookup returns CDR1 SGHVS and CDR2 FNYEAQ. CDR3 length: 16 amino acids. With V trimmed by 7 bases and J by 4 bases, 15 bases remained unmatched. The CDR3 sequence is CASNALHGRDSYGYTF. The CDR3, as DNA: TGTGCCAGCAACGCTCTACATGGCCGGGACAGCTATGGCTACACCTTC.

In its sample, this clonotype was seen many times. The rearrangement joins TRBV27 to TRBJ1-1; a weak D match, TRBD1 (6 bases). Trimming left V 8 bases short and J 0 bases short, with 10 bases between. This CDR3 has 13 amino acids. Germline assignment: CDR1 MNHEY and CDR2 SMNVEV (reference sequence). The CDR3 DNA sequence: TGTGCCAGCTCGACAGGAATGAACACTGAAGCTTTCTTT. This sequence encodes CASSTGMNTEAFF.